This T cell receptor (beta chain) was captured in a study of blood T cell repertoires in COVID-19. Study context: Specimens from acute and convalescent COVID-19 originated in the United States, Italy and Spain.

Data came from immunoSEQ multiplex PCR; TCRdb stores just in-frame clones and leaves some out. The sample has about 73,000 clones, approximately 83% seen once. Germline CDR1 is MNHEY and CDR2 is SVGAGI. Between the trimmed V and J ends, which lost 6 bases and 3 bases, there was a span of 15 bases. The CDR3 loop spans 14 amino acids. This receptor was taken from a woman aged 55-75 years with acute or convalescent COVID-19. This rearrangement joins TRBV6-5 to TRBJ2-7; D is perhaps TRBD1 (5 bases). Sequences were obtained from peripheral blood. CDR3 residues: CASRPRTPHYEQYF. DNA for the CDR3: TGTGCCAGCAGACCACGGACACCTCACTACGAGCAGTACTTC.